This T cell receptor beta chain stems from a study of T-cell reconstitution after alpha-beta-depleted transplantation in children. During its preparation, the TCRbeta library received unique molecular identifiers. TCRdb reprocessed the PCR reads with MiXCR, giving one entry per CDR3 protein. The table records almost 500,000 distinct CDR3 sequences, more than 9% of them present only once. The TCR was taken from a child aged 2-15 years with inherited bone marrow failure, due to receive a stem cell transplant. Sequenced here: PBMCs, sampled before TCRalphabeta/CD19-depleted stem cell transplant.

The CDR3 DNA reads as TGTGCCAGCAGCTTAGGCGTGGGGCCGGACATTTGGTACGAGCAGTACTTC. Amino acids: CASSLGVGPDIWYEQYF. J is TRBJ2-7 and V is TRBV7-2; weak D call: TRBD1 (5 bases). The CDR3 runs 17 residues. Germline V gene sequence: CDR1 SGHTA, CDR2 FQGNSA. The V gene lost 1 base and the J gene lost 4 bases, with 20 bases spanning the gap.